These 17 T cell receptor beta chains came from one sample sequenced in a study of monozygotic twins with cystic fibrosis. Here immunoSEQ multiplex PCR was the method, and the copy in TCRdb shows in-frame clones only, minus some. The sample lists 18,000 or so clones, roughly 89% occurring once. What was sequenced was blood. These receptors originate from a girl aged 2-9 years with cystic fibrosis.

V usage is TRBV15 and J usage is TRBJ2-1; D is uncertain. Between the trimmed V and J ends, which lost 0 bases and 6 bases, there was a span of 9 bases. This CDR3 has 14 amino acids. Germline CDR1 and CDR2: LNHNV and YYDKDF (reference sequence). CDR3 DNA: TGTGCCACCAGCAGAGATATAGGTCTCAATGAGCAGTTCTTC. It codes for CATSRDIGLNEQFF.

The chain is built from TRBV7-9 and TRBJ2-2, with D possibly being TRBD2 (6 bases). CDR3 length: 15 amino acids. Germline V CDR1 and CDR2: SEHNR, FQNEAQ (reference sequence). The V end was cut by 5 bases, the J end by 0 bases, with 10 bases between. The CDR3 is CASSLGSTNTGELFF. The CDR3 DNA follows: TGTGCCAGCAGCCTCGGGAGTACGAACACCGGGGAGCTGTTTTTT.

This chain connects TRBV4-2 to TRBJ1-4; D not resolved. The V end was cut by 0 bases, the J end by 6 bases, with 8 bases between. Germline V gene data show CDR1 as LGHNA and CDR2 as YNFKEQ. CDR3 size: 14 residues. The CDR3 DNA is TGTGCCAGCAGCCAAGATATGGACCATGAAAAACTGTTTTTT. Protein sequence: CASSQDMDHEKLFF.

This chain links TRBV11-3 with TRBJ2-1; D may be TRBD2 (6 bases). V was cut by 0 bases and J by 2 bases, with 17 bases left in between. From germline, CDR1 is SGHNT and CDR2 YENEEA. CDR3 length: 18 residues. DNA for the CDR3: TGTGCCAGCAGCTTAGATTCGGGGAGCGGGTCACCCTACAATGAGCAGTTCTTC. As protein: CASSLDSGSGSPYNEQFF.

This chain uses TRBV30 with TRBJ1-2; no clear D. The CDR3 loop spans 14 amino acids. V shed 1 base and J shed 2 bases, with 11 bases lying between them. Germline V gene lookup returns CDR1 GTSNPN and CDR2 SVGIG (reference sequence). CDR3 protein: CAWSEGPLNYGYTF. CDR3 DNA: TGTGCCTGGAGTGAAGGGCCCTTAAACTATGGCTACACCTTC.

V is TRBV18 and J is TRBJ1-1, with D hard to call. Trimming took 3 bases from V and 1 from J, leaving 12 bases between them. Germline lookup yields CDR1 KGHSH and CDR2 LQKENI. The CDR3 spans 15 residues. The CDR3 reads CASSPRADPNTEAFF. The CDR3 DNA sequence: TGTGCCAGCTCACCCCGAGCGGACCCGAACACTGAAGCTTTCTTT.

V and J are TRBV27 and TRBJ1-5; no clear D. CDR1 MNHEY and CDR2 SMNVEV come from the germline V gene (reference sequence). V shed 2 bases and J shed 0 bases, with 17 bases lying between them. This CDR3 spans 18 amino acids. The CDR3 sequence is CASSLKPPRLHSNQPQHF. CDR3 nucleotide sequence: TGTGCCAGCAGTTTAAAGCCTCCACGACTCCATAGCAATCAGCCCCAGCATTTT.

Turning to this clone: This CDR3 is also generated by other DNA sequences in the sample. The gene calls are TRBV25-1 and TRBJ1-2; D is undetermined. V was trimmed by 1 base and J by 2 bases, leaving 11 bases between them. The CDR3 extends over 15 amino acids. CDR1 is MGHDK, CDR2 SYGVNS, per germline. The DNA of the CDR3 is TGTGCCAGCAGTGAATGGAGAAGTGAAAACTATGGCTACACCTTC. It is translated as CASSEWRSENYGYTF.

The rearrangement uses TRBV19 and TRBJ1-2, with D possibly TRBD1 on 6 matching bases. This CDR3 contains 14 residues. Trimming stripped 3 bases from V and 3 bases from J, with 11 bases between. In germline, CDR1 is LNHDA, CDR2 SQIVND (reference sequence). CDR3 sequence (DNA): TGTGCCAGTAGTATTGCCAGGGGCGACTATGGCTACACCTTC. Residues: CASSIARGDYGYTF.

This sequence joins TRBV27 and TRBJ2-1, with TRBD2 matching over 9 bases. Germline loops: CDR1 MNHEY, CDR2 SMNVEV (reference sequence). The CDR3 covers 15 residues. The junction had 9 bases not matched to a gene; V was cut back by 5 bases and J by 7 bases. The CDR3 loop reads CASSPISGSMNEQFF. The CDR3, as DNA: TGTGCCAGCAGTCCGATTAGCGGGAGTATGAATGAGCAGTTCTTC.

This rearrangement joins TRBV5-1 to TRBJ1-1, with D perhaps matching TRBD1 (6 bases). Deletions cut 2 bases from V and 1 base from J, with 9 bases between. CDR1 is SGHRS, CDR2 YFSETQ, per germline. This CDR3 has 14 amino acids. The CDR3 DNA sequence: TGCGCCAGCAGCTTCGGGGGCCCGAACACTGAAGCTTTCTTT. It yields the protein CASSFGGPNTEAFF.

The chain has TRBV7-2 and TRBJ2-7; TRBD2 aligns across 7 bases. CDR1 is SGHTA and CDR2 is FQGNSA in the germline V gene. Trimming took 5 bases from V and 3 from J; bases not matched to a gene: 10. The CDR3 spans 15 residues. DNA of the CDR3: TGTGCCAGCAGCCATGGACCGGGGAGGGACTACGAGCAGTACTTC. Its protein product is CASSHGPGRDYEQYF.

This chain joins TRBV25-1 and TRBJ1-1; TRBD1 agrees at 9 bases. Losses at the gene ends were 8 bases for V and 4 bases for J; bases not matched to a gene: 14. CDR1 is MGHDK and CDR2 is SYGVNS in the germline V gene. This CDR3 comprises 16 residues. The CDR3 DNA is TGTGCCAGCCCCACAGGGGGCGACGGGGTGAGCACTGAAGCTTTCTTT. It encodes CASPTGGDGVSTEAFF.

This sequence joins TRBV27 and TRBJ1-1, with D possibly TRBD1 on 5 matching bases. Germline loops: CDR1 MNHEY, CDR2 SMNVEV (reference sequence). The V and J ends lost 0 bases and 4 bases respectively, with 12 bases between them. CDR3 length: 15 residues. CDR3 sequence: CASSLSPGLSTEAFF. The CDR3 nucleotides are TGTGCCAGCAGTTTATCACCAGGGTTGAGCACTGAAGCTTTCTTT.

The rearrangement links TRBV21-1 to TRBJ2-3; the table's D call of TRBD2 was not tested on the DNA. TRBV21-1 is a pseudogene. The CDR3 loop spans 14 amino acids. The CDR3 spells CASSLGGGTDTQYF. The DNA of the CDR3 is TGTGCCAGCAGCCTAGGGGGGGGCACAGATACGCAGTATTTT.

This rearrangement joins TRBV19 to TRBJ1-2; TRBD1 aligns across 7 bases. The germline gives CDR1 LNHDA, CDR2 SQIVND (reference sequence). CDR3 length: 14 amino acids. Trimming took 1 base from V and 6 from J; bases not matched to a gene: 5. This CDR3 is CASSIGRGRDGYTF. In DNA form, the CDR3 reads TGTGCCAGTAGTATAGGCAGGGGGAGAGATGGCTACACCTTC.

The chain has TRBV4-3 and TRBJ2-1; 10 bases are a match to TRBD2. This CDR3 is 18 amino acids long. Germline V gives CDR1 LGHNA, CDR2 YSLEER. Trimming took 1 base from V and 4 from J; bases not matched to a gene: 10. CDR3 protein: CASSQVGWRAGGYNEQFF. In DNA, the CDR3 is TGCGCCAGCAGCCAAGTTGGGTGGCGAGCGGGAGGGTACAATGAGCAGTTCTTC.